The T cell receptor beta chain described here comes from a study of CD8 T cells in Susac syndrome. The CDR3 runs 13 residues. Looked up from germline, CDR1 is MNHEY and CDR2 is SVGAGI. V dropped 3 bases and J dropped 4 bases, with 9 bases sitting between them. Random hexamers were used to reverse transcribe an amount of roughly 0.45 to 1 ug RNA. Each CDR3 protein gets one entry after TCRdb re-called the immunoSEQ multiplex PCR reads with MiXCR. The repertoire holds 120,000 or so distinct CDR3 sequences, with around 94% as singletons. Sequencing of TCR beta drew on CD8+ and CD4+ T cells from blood. The CD8+ and CD4+ T cells were isolated magnetically using a negative isolation approach, whereas the TEMRA cells were enriched by FACS.

This TCR came from a human donor with multiple sclerosis. The V and J genes are TRBV6-5 and TRBJ1-1, with a possible D match to TRBD1 (5 bases). Source material: CD4+ T cells from PBMCs. CDR3 loop: CASSYQGFTEAFF. CDR3 sequence (DNA): TGTGCCAGCAGTTATCAGGGATTCACTGAAGCTTTCTTT.